The rows below give T cell receptor beta chains drawn from one sample of a study of T-cell memory formation after mild COVID-19. TCRdb called the 5' RACE reads again in MiXCR, with one record for every CDR3 protein. The table lists tens of thousands of distinct CDR3 sequences, around 13% of them singletons. The source material was PBMCs or a T cell subset sorted from them (not recorded which). The receptor source for this set is a man aged 18 to 30 who had mild COVID-19 (a few samples of this study predate the infection). Cell type and time point are not known. CDR3s include the opening cysteine and the closing phenylalanine or tryptophan. Fields, in order: J gene, V gene, clone size, D gene, CDR3 protein, CDR3 DNA. The D gene is left open where the match is weak. The listing skips clone size in some rows; elsewhere it reads once, few, many or a size class.

TRBJ1-6	TRBV5-6	few	NA	CASSGTSWYSPLHF	TGTGCCAGCAGCGGAACATCTTGGTACTCACCCCTCCACTTT
TRBJ1-1	TRBV27	few	NA	CASSLSPGTTEAFF	TGTGCCAGCAGTTTATCCCCGGGGACCACTGAAGCTTTCTTT
TRBJ1-2	TRBV28	few	NA	CASSSLGGSYGYTF	TGTGCCAGCAGTTCATTGGGGGGATCCTATGGCTACACCTTC
TRBJ2-3	TRBV7-3	NA	NA	CASSLRVPGTDTQYF	TGTGCCAGCAGCTTGCGGGTCCCCGGGACAGATACGCAGTATTTT
TRBJ2-3	TRBV19	NA	TRBD1	CASSARGRDTQYF	TGTGCCAGTAGTGCGAGGGGGCGGGATACGCAGTATTTT
TRBJ1-1	TRBV29-1	NA	NA	CSVGRRTRRDTEAFF	TGCAGCGTTGGCCGACGGACAAGGAGGGATACTGAAGCTTTCTTT
TRBJ2-5	TRBV7-7	many	NA	CASSLGDGGGETQYF	TGTGCCAGCAGCTTAGGCGACGGCGGCGGGGAGACCCAGTACTTC
TRBJ1-5	TRBV27	few	NA	CASRKGQTKDQPQHF	TGTGCCAGCAGAAAAGGGCAGACTAAGGATCAGCCCCAGCATTTT
TRBJ2-1	TRBV6-5	few	NA	CASSYKQAHNEQFF	TGTGCCAGCAGTTACAAACAGGCCCACAATGAGCAGTTCTTC
TRBJ2-5	TRBV20-1	NA	TRBD2	CGVRGGPLETQYF	TGCGGCGTACGGGGGGGGCCGCTAGAGACCCAGTACTTC
TRBJ1-2	TRBV12-3/TRBV12-4	few	NA	CASSLGPYGYTF	TGTGCCAGCAGTCTGGGGCCTTATGGCTACACCTTC
TRBJ1-5	TRBV5-5	few	NA	CASSLTGYPQPQHF	TGTGCCAGCAGCCTTACAGGGTATCCTCAGCCCCAGCATTTT
TRBJ1-4	TRBV20-1	few	NA	CSASGPDSFGEKLFF	TGCAGTGCTAGTGGGCCGGACTCATTCGGGGAAAAACTGTTTTTT
TRBJ2-6	TRBV7-9	many	NA	CASSHTADGLLSGANVLTF	TGTGCCAGCAGCCACACCGCGGACGGACTCCTCTCTGGGGCCAACGTCCTGACTTTC
TRBJ2-7	TRBV5-5	few	TRBD1	CASSLGAGGTYEQYF	TGTGCCAGCAGCTTGGGGGCAGGGGGAACCTACGAGCAGTACTTC
TRBJ1-1	TRBV7-6	NA	NA	CASSLGILTEAFF	TGTGCCAGCAGCTTAGGGATTTTGACTGAAGCTTTCTTT
TRBJ1-2	TRBV12-3/TRBV12-4	few	NA	CASSRDKMGNYGYTF	TGTGCCAGCAGCCGGGACAAGATGGGGAACTATGGCTACACCTTC
TRBJ2-2	TRBV29-1	few	TRBD1	CSVGTANTGELFF	TGCAGCGTCGGGACAGCCAACACCGGGGAGCTGTTTTTT
TRBJ1-5	TRBV11-2	few	TRBD1	CASNTRTPGQRNQPQHF	TGTGCCAGCAACACGCGGACCCCGGGACAGAGAAATCAGCCCCAGCATTTT
TRBJ2-3	TRBV7-9	few	NA	CASSFSGAGYTDTQYF	TGTGCCAGCAGCTTTTCTGGGGCCGGCTACACAGATACGCAGTATTTT
TRBJ1-6	TRBV12-3/TRBV12-4	few	NA	CASSSGTPTLHF	TGTGCCAGCAGTTCCGGGACCCCGACCCTCCACTTT
TRBJ2-4	TRBV12-3/TRBV12-4	few	NA	CASSPGGHIQYF	TGTGCCAGCAGCCCCGGGGGGCACATTCAGTACTTC
TRBJ2-2	TRBV29-1	NA	NA	CSVEGGTGELFF	TGCAGCGTTGAAGGGGGCACCGGGGAGCTGTTTTTT
TRBJ1-1	TRBV13	NA	NA	CASSLAGQMNTEAFF	TGTGCCAGCAGCTTAGCGGGGCAGATGAACACTGAAGCTTTCTTT
TRBJ2-1	TRBV6-5	NA	NA	CASSYLPLSDEARYNEQFF	TGTGCCAGCAGTTACTTACCCCTATCGGACGAAGCCAGGTACAATGAGCAGTTCTTC
TRBJ1-2	TRBV10-2	NA	NA	CASSESGINYGYTF	TGCGCCAGCAGTGAGTCGGGGATCAACTATGGCTACACCTTC
TRBJ2-1	TRBV7-8	many	TRBD2	CASSSFRAGGYNEQFF	TGTGCCAGCAGCTCCTTTCGGGCGGGGGGCTACAATGAGCAGTTCTTC
TRBJ2-1	TRBV2	few	NA	CASSEGPFQFF	TGTGCCAGCAGTGAAGGCCCGTTCCAGTTCTTC
TRBJ2-1	TRBV9	NA	TRBD1	CASSVVLGQGGDEQFF	TGTGCCAGCAGCGTAGTTTTAGGACAGGGAGGCGATGAGCAGTTCTTC
TRBJ2-1	TRBV5-1	NA	TRBD2	CASSTGTSGGYNEQFF	TGCGCCAGCAGCACCGGGACTAGCGGTGGCTACAATGAGCAGTTCTTC
TRBJ2-4	TRBV11-3	NA	TRBD2	CASSAGGIDIQYF	TGTGCCAGCAGCGCGGGGGGAATAGACATTCAGTACTTC
TRBJ2-4	TRBV27	NA	NA	CASTPSPLAKNIQYF	TGTGCCAGCACCCCGTCTCCTCTAGCCAAAAACATTCAGTACTTC
TRBJ2-7	TRBV9	few	TRBD1	CASSANPGQRTYEQYF	TGTGCCAGCAGCGCGAACCCGGGACAGCGCACCTACGAGCAGTACTTC
TRBJ1-1	TRBV29-1	few	TRBD1	CSVVETGGLSAAFF	TGCAGCGTTGTAGAGACAGGGGGCCTGTCGGCAGCTTTCTTT
TRBJ1-6	TRBV7-2	few	TRBD1	CASSLWTGGSSSPLHF	TGTGCCAGCAGCTTATGGACAGGGGGCTCGAGTTCACCCCTCCACTTT
TRBJ1-2	TRBV6-1	few	NA	CASSEARNRVVIGDYGYTF	TGTGCCAGCAGTGAAGCTCGGAACAGGGTAGTAATAGGTGACTATGGCTACACCTTC
TRBJ1-1	TRBV23-1	NA	NA	CASSQSCKPYSPDTEAFF	TGCGCCAGCAGTCAATCCTGCAAACCCTATAGCCCGGACACTGAAGCTTTCTTT
TRBJ2-1	TRBV12-3/TRBV12-4	few	NA	CASSAGLYNEQFF	TGTGCCAGCAGTGCCGGTCTCTACAATGAGCAGTTCTTC